Included here is one T cell receptor beta chain sequence, with context. Its antigen is currently unknown. The data stem from a study of beta chain features in type 1 diabetes. Study-wide context: Sorted cells numbering around 110,000,000 were examined across all samples. Overall study results and limits: The naive, central memory and Treg TCRB repertoires showed an apparent similarity that was greater among patients than among healthy donors.

Germline lookup yields CDR1 SEHNR and CDR2 FQNEAQ (reference sequence). The trim removed 4 bases at V and 5 bases at J, leaving 1 base unmatched. The CDR3 runs to 14 residues. Isolated RNA was reverse transcribed in full, so expressed TCRB transcripts were sequenced. There were 3 million to 4 million reads on average in the naive, central memory and regulatory T cell samples. Sequencing used immunoSEQ multiplex PCR; TCRdb keeps in-frame clones, though not all of them. The data hold 310,000 or so clones, with approximately 10% observed a single time. Purity of each sorted population was above 98%. The receptor was derived from a woman aged 30 to 39 in good health. Sequenced sample: naive CD4+ T cells from blood. The gene calls are TRBV7-9 and TRBJ2-7, with 14 positions matching TRBD2. The CDR3 is CASSWGLAGDEQYF. The CDR3 DNA sequence: TGTGCCAGCAGCTGGGGACTAGCGGGAGACGAGCAGTACTTC.